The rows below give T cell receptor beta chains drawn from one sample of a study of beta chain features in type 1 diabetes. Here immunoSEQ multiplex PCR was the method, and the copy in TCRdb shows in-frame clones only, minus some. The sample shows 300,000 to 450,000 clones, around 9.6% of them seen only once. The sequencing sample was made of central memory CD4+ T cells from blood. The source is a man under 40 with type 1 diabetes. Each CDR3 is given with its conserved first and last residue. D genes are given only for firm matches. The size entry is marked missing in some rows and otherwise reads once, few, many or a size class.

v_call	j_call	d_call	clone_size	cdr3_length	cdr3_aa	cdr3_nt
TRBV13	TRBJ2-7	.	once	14	CASSVSGSSYEQYF	TGTGCCAGCAGCGTATCCGGGAGCTCCTACGAGCAGTACTTC
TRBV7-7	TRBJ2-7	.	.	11	CAVFEGTEQYF	TGCGCCGTTTTCGAGGGAACCGAGCAGTACTTC
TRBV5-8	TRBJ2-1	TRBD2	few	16	CASSSWTSGARDEQFF	TGTGCCAGCAGCTCCTGGACTAGCGGGGCTAGGGATGAGCAGTTCTTC
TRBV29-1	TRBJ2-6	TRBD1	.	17	CSVEDLGQGAGANVLTF	TGCAGCGTTGAAGATCTGGGACAGGGGGCTGGGGCCAACGTCCTGACTTTC
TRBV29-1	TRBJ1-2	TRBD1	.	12	CSVVGTDYGYTF	TGCAGCGTTGTCGGGACAGACTATGGCTACACCTTC
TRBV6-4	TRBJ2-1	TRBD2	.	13	CASSDGGGNEQFF	TGTGCCAGCAGTGACGGGGGGGGGAATGAGCAGTTCTTC
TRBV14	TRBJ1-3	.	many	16	CASSQERAHSGNTIYF	TGTGCCAGCAGCCAAGAAAGGGCTCACTCTGGAAACACCATATATTTT
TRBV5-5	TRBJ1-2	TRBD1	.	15	CASSLGGTGTYGYTF	TGTGCCAGCAGCTTGGGTGGGACAGGGACCTATGGCTACACCTTC
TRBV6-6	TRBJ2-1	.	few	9	CARINEQFF	TGTGCCAGAATCAATGAGCAGTTCTTC
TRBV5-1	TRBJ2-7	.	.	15	CASSPGTPDPYEQYF	TGCGCCAGCAGCCCAGGGACACCCGACCCCTACGAGCAGTACTTC
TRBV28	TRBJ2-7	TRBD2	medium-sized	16	CASSSFGGGRIHEQYF	TGTGCCAGCAGTTCCTTTGGGGGCGGGAGGATCCACGAGCAGTACTTC
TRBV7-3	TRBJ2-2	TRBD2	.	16	CASSPWTSGSSGELFF	TGTGCCAGCAGCCCATGGACTAGCGGGAGCTCAGGGGAGCTGTTTTTT
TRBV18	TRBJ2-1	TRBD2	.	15	CASSLGTSGSREQFF	TGTGCCAGCTCACTAGGGACTAGCGGGAGCAGAGAGCAGTTCTTC
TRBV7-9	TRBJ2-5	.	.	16	CASSSTAQGGEETQYF	TGTGCCAGCAGCTCCACGGCCCAGGGGGGAGAAGAGACCCAGTACTTC
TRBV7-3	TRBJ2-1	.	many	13	CASSFQGYNEQFF	TGTGCCAGCAGCTTTCAGGGATACAATGAGCAGTTCTTC
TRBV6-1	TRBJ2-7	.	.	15	CASTKILGNTYEQYF	TGTGCCAGCACTAAGATCTTGGGAAATACCTACGAGCAGTACTTC
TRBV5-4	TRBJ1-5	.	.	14	CASSLVGPDQPQHF	TGTGCCAGCAGCTTGGTAGGTCCTGATCAGCCCCAGCATTTT
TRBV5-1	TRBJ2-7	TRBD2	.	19	CASSLDPSGPDLRDYEQYF	TGCGCCAGCAGCTTGGATCCTAGCGGGCCGGACTTGAGGGACTACGAGCAGTACTTC
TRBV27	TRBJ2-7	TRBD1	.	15	CASRGDRTNSYEQYF	TGTGCCAGCAGGGGGGACAGGACCAACTCCTACGAGCAGTACTTC
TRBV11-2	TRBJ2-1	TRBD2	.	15	CASSQEGLALNEQFF	TGCGCCAGCAGCCAAGAGGGACTAGCTCTCAATGAGCAGTTCTTC
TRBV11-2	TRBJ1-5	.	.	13	CASSFNSGEPQHF	TGTGCCAGCAGCTTTAACAGCGGGGAGCCCCAGCATTTT
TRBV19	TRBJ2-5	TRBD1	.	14	CASRRTGGGETQYF	TGTGCCAGTAGGCGGACAGGGGGAGGAGAGACCCAGTACTTC
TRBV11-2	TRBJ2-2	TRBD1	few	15	CASSWGQGNTGELFF	TGTGCCAGCAGCTGGGGACAGGGTAACACCGGGGAGCTGTTTTTT